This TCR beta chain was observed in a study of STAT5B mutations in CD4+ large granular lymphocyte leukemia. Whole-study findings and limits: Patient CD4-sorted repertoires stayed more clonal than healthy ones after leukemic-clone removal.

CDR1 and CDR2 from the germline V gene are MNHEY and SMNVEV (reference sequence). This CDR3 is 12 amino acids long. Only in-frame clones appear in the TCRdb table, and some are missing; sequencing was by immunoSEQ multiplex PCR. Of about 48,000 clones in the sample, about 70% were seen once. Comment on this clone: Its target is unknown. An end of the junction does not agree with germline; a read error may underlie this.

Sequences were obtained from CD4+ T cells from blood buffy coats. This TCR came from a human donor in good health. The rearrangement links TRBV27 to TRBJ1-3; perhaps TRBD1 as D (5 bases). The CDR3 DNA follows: TGCTGGGACGGTTGCTCTGGAAACACCATATATTTT. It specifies CWDGCSGNTIYF.